The present T cell receptor (beta chain) was sequenced within a study of blood T cell repertoires in COVID-19. V was clipped by 6 bases and J by 4 bases; unmatched bases: 3. Germline V lookup: CDR1 MNHEY, CDR2 SVGEGT. The CDR3 consists of 15 residues. Clones were sequenced by immunoSEQ multiplex PCR, and TCRdb holds only the in-frame ones, with some missing. The sample has roughly 380,000 clones, about 91% seen once. The chain is built from TRBV6-2 or TRBV6-3 and TRBJ2-1; 13 bases align to TRBD2. The clonotype originates from a woman aged 40 to 50 with COVID-19, enrolled during active disease. Sample: peripheral blood. The CDR3, as DNA: TGTGCCAGCAGCGAACTAGCGGGAGGGTACAATGAGCAGTTCTTC. As protein: CASSELAGGYNEQFF.